This T cell receptor (beta chain) comes out of a study of shared clonotypes between healthy human individuals. The overall study: Per-donor plates numbered three CD4 naive, three CD4 memory, two CD8 naive and one CD8 memory.

Worth noting for this clone: Its antigen is undetermined.

With 4 bases clipped from V and 2 bases from J, the junction kept 2 bases outside the gene matches. This CDR3 contains 13 residues. Germline CDR1 reads SGHDT; CDR2 reads YYEEEE. Whole-study results and caveats: Researchers found naive subsets generally carried larger estimated richness than memory subsets. Around 4.7% of naive CD4 clonotypes were shared across several donors.

TCRdb's copy holds only in-frame clones and misses some; the assay was immunoSEQ multiplex PCR. The sample lists approximately 1.5 million clones; 98% were seen once. This receptor was obtained from a man aged 25 to 40 in good health. The chain recombines TRBV5-6 with TRBJ1-1; 7 positions agree with TRBD1. The specimen was naive CD4+ T cells sorted from blood. Sample subset: CD45RA+ positively selected. Written as DNA, the CDR3 is TGTGCCAGCAGCCACAGGGGTAACACTGAAGCTTTCTTT. As protein: CASSHRGNTEAFF.